This passage covers 25 T cell receptor beta chains from one sample sequenced in a study of shared clonotypes between healthy human individuals. Some clones are missing from TCRdb's copy, which holds only in-frame ones; the method was immunoSEQ multiplex PCR. The table shows hundreds of thousands of clones, with about 97% occurring only once. Sample: naive CD4+ T cells sorted from blood. As to subset: CD45RA+ positively selected. These receptor sequences come from a woman in her 30s in good health.

In this sample, this clone turned up once. The rearrangement joins TRBV11-2 to TRBJ2-1, with D uncertain. This CDR3 region has 12 residues. V was clipped by 4 bases and J by 7 bases, with 8 bases between them. Germline-derived CDR1 and CDR2 are SGHAT and FQNNGV. The CDR3 spells CASSSQMNEQFF. The CDR3 nucleotides are TGTGCCAGCAGCTCCCAGATGAATGAGCAGTTCTTC. The entire variable domain, with the rest obtained from reference TRBV11-2 and TRBJ2-1, is as follows: EAGVAQSPRYKIIEKRQSVAFWCNPISGHATLYWYQQILGQGPKLLIQFQNNGVVDDSQLPKDRFSAERLKGVDSTLKIQPAKLEDSAVYLCASSSQMNEQFFGPGTRLTVL.

The CDR3 sequence: CAMQGFQETQYF. CDR3 nucleotide sequence: TGTGCCATGCAGGGATTCCAAGAGACCCAGTACTTC. The J gene is TRBJ2-5, the V gene TRBV10-3, with D possibly TRBD1 on 5 matching bases. Trimming took 9 bases from V and 1 from J, leaving 9 bases between them. CDR1 and CDR2 from the germline V gene are ENHRY and SYGVKD. CDR3 length: 12 amino acids.

V and J are TRBV7-2 and TRBJ2-7, with 7 bases that match TRBD2. CDR1 SGHTA and CDR2 FQGNSA come from the germline V gene. V lost 1 base and J lost 2; bases outside the gene matches: 5. The CDR3 spans 15 residues. The CDR3 region is CASSLGSSGTYEQYF. CDR3 nucleotides: TGTGCCAGCAGCTTAGGGTCTAGCGGAACCTACGAGCAGTACTTC. The full variable domain, with the rest looked up from reference TRBV7-2 and TRBJ2-7, is GAGVSQSPSNKVTEKGKDVELRCDPISGHTALYWYRQSLGQGLEFLIYFQGNSAPDKSGLPSDRFSAERTGGSVSTLTIQRTQQEDSAVYLCASSLGSSGTYEQYFGPGTRLTVT.

In the case of this clone: Other nucleotide sequences from this sample produce the same CDR3. V is TRBV27 and J is TRBJ2-7, with D hard to call. V was clipped by 4 bases and J by 1 base, with 8 bases between them. Germline V gene sequence: CDR1 MNHEY, CDR2 SMNVEV (reference sequence). CDR3 size: 13 residues. For the CDR3, the DNA is TGTGCCAGCAGTTCAACGAATTCCTACGAGCAGTACTTC. This codes for CASSSTNSYEQYF.

This sequence joins TRBV28 and TRBJ2-1, with D possibly called TRBD1 or TRBD2 (6 bases each). Germline CDR1 is MDHEN and CDR2 is SYDVKM. Deletions cut 4 bases from V and 7 bases from J, with 14 bases between. The CDR3 spans 14 residues. DNA of the CDR3: TGTGCCAGCAGTTGGGACCGAGGGGGGAATGAGCAGTTCTTC. Protein: CASSWDRGGNEQFF. Using reference TRBV28 and TRBJ2-1 for the parts outside the CDR3, the full variable domain is DVKVTQSSRYLVKRTGEKVFLECVQDMDHENMFWYRQDPGLGLRLIYFSYDVKMKEKGDIPEGYSVSREKKERFSLILESASTNQTSMYLCASSWDRGGNEQFFGPGTRLTVL.

This chain joins TRBV5-1 and TRBJ2-7, with 7 bases aligning to TRBD2. This CDR3 region has 14 residues. Germline loops: CDR1 SGHRS, CDR2 YFSETQ. The V segment lost 4 bases and the J segment 3 bases; nucleotides outside the gene matches: 7. The DNA for the CDR3 is TGCGCCAGCAGCCCACTAGCGAGGGACTACGAGCAGTACTTC. Translation: CASSPLARDYEQYF.

This sequence joins TRBV27 and TRBJ2-1; possible D gene TRBD2, 6 bases. Between the trimmed V and J ends, which lost 3 bases and 2 bases, there was a span of 11 bases. The CDR3 has 15 amino acids. Germline V gene lookup returns CDR1 MNHEY and CDR2 SMNVEV (reference sequence). The CDR3 nucleotides are TGTGCCAGCAGTTTTGGCGGGAATCCCTACAATGAGCAGTTCTTC. Amino acids: CASSFGGNPYNEQFF.

The chain links TRBV6-5 to TRBJ2-5, with D possibly matching TRBD2 (6 bases). V was trimmed by 5 bases and J by 5 bases, leaving 12 bases between them. CDR1 and CDR2 (germline): MNHEY, SVGAGI. This CDR3 is 13 amino acids long. Here the CDR3 DNA reads TGTGCCAGCAGTCCAAATCGGGGGGAGACCCAGTACTTC. Protein product: CASSPNRGETQYF.

This clone was counted a single time. The chain is built from TRBV25-1 and TRBJ1-2; D gene uncertain. CDR3 length: 12 residues. V lost 5 bases and J 2 bases, leaving 6 bases between the germline ends. Germline V lookup: CDR1 MGHDK, CDR2 SYGVNS. CDR3 DNA sequence: TGTGCCAGCAGTAGAGGAAACTATGGCTACACCTTC. It yields the protein CASSRGNYGYTF.

V is TRBV9 and J is TRBJ2-7; 11 nucleotides match TRBD2. The CDR3 sequence is 16 residues long. The V gene's germline CDR1 is SGDLS and CDR2 YYNGEE. V was clipped by 0 bases and J by 2 bases; unmatched bases: 4. DNA for the CDR3: TGTGCCAGCAGCGTAGGACCACTAGCGGGAGCCTACGAGCAGTACTTC. Translation gives CASSVGPLAGAYEQYF.

This chain links TRBV10-1 with TRBJ1-2, with D possibly matching TRBD1 (5 bases). The germline V and J ends were trimmed by 2 bases and 3 bases, with 22 bases remaining between them. The V gene's germline CDR1 is WNHNN and CDR2 SYGVQD (reference sequence). The CDR3 totals 18 residues. The CDR3 DNA reads as TGCGCCAGCAGTGAGGCGGTGGCAGGGCCGACCATTTACTATGGCTACACCTTC. Amino acids: CASSEAVAGPTIYYGYTF.

The rearrangement uses TRBV25-1 and TRBJ2-7; D assignment may be TRBD1 or TRBD2 (5 bases each). Trimming stripped 6 bases from V and 7 bases from J, with 16 bases between. This CDR3 contains 13 residues. Germline values: CDR1 MGHDK, CDR2 SYGVNS. In DNA, the CDR3 is TGTGCCAGCAGCCCGGGACCTGGCGGGGAGCAGTACTTC. It specifies CASSPGPGGEQYF.

The rearrangement uses TRBV7-2 and TRBJ2-3; TRBD1 aligns across 8 bases. In germline, CDR1 is SGHTA, CDR2 FQGNSA. V gave up 3 bases and J gave up 2 bases; unmatched junction bases: 4. The CDR3 is made up of 15 amino acids. The DNA for the CDR3 is TGTGCCAGCAGCTTCAGACAGGGGCCCACAGATACGCAGTATTTT. Its translation: CASSFRQGPTDTQYF.

This clone was picked up one time. This chain links TRBV19 with TRBJ1-2, with 11 positions matching TRBD1. In germline, CDR1 is LNHDA, CDR2 SQIVND (reference sequence). Trimming cost V 4 bases and J 4 bases; bases outside gene matches: 5. The CDR3 contains 15 residues. The CDR3 loop is CASSTRTGGSYGYTF. DNA for the CDR3: TGTGCCAGTAGTACCCGGACAGGGGGCAGCTATGGCTACACCTTC. The variable domain in full, completed from reference TRBV19 and TRBJ1-2, reads DGGITQSPKYLFRKEGQNVTLSCEQNLNHDAMYWYRQDPGQGLRLIYYSQIVNDFQKGDIAEGYSVSREKKESFPLTVTSAQKNPTAFYLCASSTRTGGSYGYTFGSGTRLTVV.

This chain uses TRBV28 with TRBJ2-7; 7 nucleotides line up with TRBD1. Germline V gene sequence: CDR1 MDHEN, CDR2 SYDVKM. The CDR3 runs 18 residues. With V trimmed by 5 bases and J by 6 bases, 22 bases remained unmatched. Here the CDR3 reads CASSTPVGTVFQRGEQYF. CDR3 sequence (DNA): TGTGCCAGCAGTACCCCCGTGGGGACAGTCTTCCAACGGGGCGAGCAGTACTTC.

The V gene is TRBV27, the J gene TRBJ1-1; D unresolved. This CDR3 has 15 amino acids. Germline CDR1 is MNHEY and CDR2 is SMNVEV (reference sequence). The ends were cut back, 5 bases at V and 6 bases at J, with 19 bases in the middle. The CDR3 DNA is TGTGCCAGCAGTGGAATCTGGGCGGACGGCGCTGAAGCTTTCTTT. This gives the protein CASSGIWADGAEAFF.

The rearrangement uses TRBV7-2 and TRBJ2-7, with TRBD2 identical over 9 bases. J lost 4 bases, V lost 4 bases, and 17 bases had no gene match. Germline CDR1 is SGHTA and CDR2 is FQGNSA. The CDR3 extends over 18 amino acids. The CDR3 protein is CASSSGPSHGLAFYEQYF. The CDR3 bases are TGTGCCAGCAGCTCCGGCCCATCTCACGGACTAGCGTTTTACGAGCAGTACTTC.

This sequence joins TRBV28 and TRBJ2-2, with TRBD2 identical over 12 bases. The junction had 8 bases not matched to a gene; V was cut back by 3 bases and J by 6 bases. Germline CDR1 MDHEN, CDR2 SYDVKM. The CDR3 covers 17 residues. The CDR3 here is CASSFSSGRESAGELFF. The CDR3 DNA sequence: TGTGCCAGCAGTTTCTCTAGCGGGAGGGAAAGCGCCGGGGAGCTGTTTTTT.

J is TRBJ2-7 and V is TRBV28, with no clear D. Trimming pared 5 bases from V and 2 bases from J, leaving 22 bases between. The CDR3 consists of 17 residues. CDR1 and CDR2 (germline): MDHEN, SYDVKM. The CDR3 here is CASSRRFVKPMAYEQYF. DNA for the CDR3: TGTGCCAGCAGTCGCCGTTTTGTGAAGCCTATGGCCTACGAGCAGTACTTC.

The rearrangement joins TRBV5-1 to TRBJ2-5; 8 bases line up with TRBD1. The CDR3 runs 14 residues. V gave up 5 bases and J gave up 3 bases; unmatched junction bases: 6. Germline-derived CDR1 and CDR2 are SGHRS and YFSETQ. In DNA form, the CDR3 reads TGCGCCAGCAGAGCAGGGGGCAATGAAGAGACCCAGTACTTC. Its translation is CASRAGGNEETQYF.

The V and J genes are TRBV5-1 and TRBJ2-2; D possibly corresponds to TRBD2 (6 bases). CDR1 and CDR2 from the germline V gene are SGHRS and YFSETQ. The CDR3 sequence is 15 residues long. Trimming removed 4 bases from V and 6 bases from J, with 16 bases in between. In nucleotides, the CDR3 is TGCGCCAGCAGCCCGGGGGTAGCGGTTCCCGGGGAGCTGTTTTTT. This encodes CASSPGVAVPGELFF. Complete variable domain (other parts from reference TRBV5-1 and TRBJ2-2): KAGVTQTPRYLIKTRGQQVTLSCSPISGHRSVSWYQQTPGQGLQFLFEYFSETQRNKGNFPGRFSGRQFSNSRSEMNVSTLELGDSALYLCASSPGVAVPGELFFGEGSRLTVL.

This chain joins TRBV6-6 and TRBJ2-5; D might be TRBD2 (5 bases). V was clipped by 0 bases and J by 2 bases, with 7 bases between them. CDR1 and CDR2 (germline): MNHNY, SVGAGI (reference sequence). CDR3 length: 14 residues. The DNA of the CDR3 is TGTGCCAGCAGTTACTCGAGGGTACAAGAGACCCAGTACTTC. Its translation is CASSYSRVQETQYF.

This clone was picked up one time. V and J are TRBV10-3 and TRBJ2-2; D not resolved. V dropped 2 bases and J dropped 5 bases, with 9 bases sitting between them. CDR3 length: 14 residues. The V gene's germline CDR1 is ENHRY and CDR2 SYGVKD. In nucleotides, the CDR3 is TGTGCCATCAGTGAGAGGTCAGATACCGGGGAGCTGTTTTTT. This encodes CAISERSDTGELFF.

The chain recombines TRBV29-1 with TRBJ2-5; tentatively, D is TRBD2 (5 bases). The germline V gene encodes CDR1 SQVTM and CDR2 ANQGSEA. Trimming pared 6 bases from V and 2 bases from J, leaving 10 bases between. The CDR3 is made up of 12 amino acids. The chain's CDR3 is CSVGNQQETQYF. The CDR3, as DNA: TGCAGCGTCGGGAACCAGCAAGAGACCCAGTACTTC.

The gene calls are TRBV18 and TRBJ1-5, with D tentatively TRBD1 (5 bases). The V end was cut by 5 bases, the J end by 6 bases, with 14 bases between. This CDR3 is built from 14 residues. Germline V gene data show CDR1 as KGHSH and CDR2 as LQKENI. The CDR3 spells CASSTTGVGQPQHF. CDR3 coding DNA: TGTGCCAGCTCAACAACAGGAGTCGGTCAGCCCCAGCATTTT.